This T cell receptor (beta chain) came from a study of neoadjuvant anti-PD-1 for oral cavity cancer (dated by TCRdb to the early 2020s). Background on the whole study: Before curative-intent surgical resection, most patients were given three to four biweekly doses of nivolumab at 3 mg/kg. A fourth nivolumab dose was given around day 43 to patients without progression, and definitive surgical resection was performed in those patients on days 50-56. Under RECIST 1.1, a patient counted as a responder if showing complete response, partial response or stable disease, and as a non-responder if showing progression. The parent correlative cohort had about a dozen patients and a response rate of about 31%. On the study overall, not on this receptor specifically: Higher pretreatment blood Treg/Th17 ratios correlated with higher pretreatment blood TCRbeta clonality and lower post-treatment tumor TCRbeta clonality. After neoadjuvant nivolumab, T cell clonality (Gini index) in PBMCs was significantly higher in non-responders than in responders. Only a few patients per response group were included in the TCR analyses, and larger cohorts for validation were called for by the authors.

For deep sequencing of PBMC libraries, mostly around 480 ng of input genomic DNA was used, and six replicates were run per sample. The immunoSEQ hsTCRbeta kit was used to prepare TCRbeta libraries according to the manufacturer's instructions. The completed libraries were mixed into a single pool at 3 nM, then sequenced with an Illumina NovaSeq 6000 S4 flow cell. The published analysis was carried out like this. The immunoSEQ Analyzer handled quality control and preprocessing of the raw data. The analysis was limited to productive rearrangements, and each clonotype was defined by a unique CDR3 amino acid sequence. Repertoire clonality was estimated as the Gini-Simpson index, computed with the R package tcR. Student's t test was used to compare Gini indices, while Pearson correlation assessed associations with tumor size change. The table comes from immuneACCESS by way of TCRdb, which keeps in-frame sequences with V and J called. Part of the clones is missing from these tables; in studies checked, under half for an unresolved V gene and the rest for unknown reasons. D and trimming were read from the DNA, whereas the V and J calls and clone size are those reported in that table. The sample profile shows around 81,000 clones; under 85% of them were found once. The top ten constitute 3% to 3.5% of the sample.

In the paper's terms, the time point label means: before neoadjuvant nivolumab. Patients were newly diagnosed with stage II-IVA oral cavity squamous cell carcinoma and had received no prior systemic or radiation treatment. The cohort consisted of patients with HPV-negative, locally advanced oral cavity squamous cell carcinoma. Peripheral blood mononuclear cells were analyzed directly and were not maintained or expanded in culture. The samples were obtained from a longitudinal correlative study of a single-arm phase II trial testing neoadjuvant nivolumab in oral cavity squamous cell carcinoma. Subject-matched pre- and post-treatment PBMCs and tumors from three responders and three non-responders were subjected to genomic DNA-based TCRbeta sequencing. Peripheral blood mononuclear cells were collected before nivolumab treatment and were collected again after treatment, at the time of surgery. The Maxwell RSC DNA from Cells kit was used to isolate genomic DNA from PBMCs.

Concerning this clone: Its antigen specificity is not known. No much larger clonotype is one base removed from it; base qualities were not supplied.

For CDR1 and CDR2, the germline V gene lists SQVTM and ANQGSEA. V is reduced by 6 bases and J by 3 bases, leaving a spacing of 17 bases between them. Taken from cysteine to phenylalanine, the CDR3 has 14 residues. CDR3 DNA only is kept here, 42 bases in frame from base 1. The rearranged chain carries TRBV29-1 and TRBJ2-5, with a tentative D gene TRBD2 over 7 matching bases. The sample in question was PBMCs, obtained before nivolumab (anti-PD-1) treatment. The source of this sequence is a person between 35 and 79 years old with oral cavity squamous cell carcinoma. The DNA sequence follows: TGCAGCGTAGCTCGGGGGGCGAGGGAAGAGACCCAGTACTTC. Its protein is CSVARGAREETQYF. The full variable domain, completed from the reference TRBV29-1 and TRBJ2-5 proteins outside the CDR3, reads SAVISQKPSRDICQRGTSLTIQCQVDSQVTMMFWYRQQPGQSLTLIATANQGSEATYESGFVIDKFPISRPNLTFSTLTVSNMSPEDSSIYLCSVARGAREETQYFGPGTRLLVL.